These T cell receptor beta chains were read from a single sample in a study of cytomegalovirus exposure and HLA in healthy donors. Profiled with immunoSEQ multiplex PCR; TCRdb holds only in-frame clones, not every one. The sample includes 150,000 to 200,000 clones, over 75% of them seen just once. Sequencing input: PBMCs. The receptors were gathered from a woman aged 25 to 39 in good health and CMV-seronegative. CDR3s include the opening cysteine and the closing phenylalanine or tryptophan. The D gene is left open where the match is weak. A row's size may be missing; if present it is once, few, many or a size class.

cdr3_nt	cdr3_aa	v_call	j_call	d_call	clone_size
TGCACCAGCAGCCCCCAACAAGAGACCCAGTACTTC	CTSSPQQETQYF	TRBV5-1	TRBJ2-5	.	once
TGCAGCGTTGCTCAGGACTATGGCTACACCTTC	CSVAQDYGYTF	TRBV29-1	TRBJ1-2	.	few
TGTGCCAGCAGCGTAGGAGGGACTTGGGGCGGGGAGCTGTTTTTT	CASSVGGTWGGELFF	TRBV9	TRBJ2-2	.	.
TGTGCCAGCAGCCCTCGGACAGGGGAGGATGAAAAACTGTTTTTT	CASSPRTGEDEKLFF	TRBV9	TRBJ1-4	TRBD1	.
TGTGCCACCTCGGGGACAGAGAGTGGGTGGGACACTGAAGCTTTCTTT	CATSGTESGWDTEAFF	TRBV15	TRBJ1-1	TRBD1	.
TGTGCCAGCAGTACCCTAAGACAACCTGAGCAGTTCTTC	CASSTLRQPEQFF	TRBV6-5	TRBJ2-1	.	.
TGTGCCAGCAGCTTAAGTGGGGACAGGGACTATGGCTACACCTTC	CASSLSGDRDYGYTF	TRBV7-3	TRBJ1-2	TRBD1	.
TGCACCAGCAGCCAAGAAAGTAGCCTCGCAGATACGCAGTATTTT	CTSSQESSLADTQYF	TRBV1	TRBJ2-3	.	.
TGTGCCAGCAACCAACCCCGGGACAGATTCTTCTATGGCTACACCTTC	CASNQPRDRFFYGYTF	TRBV5-6	TRBJ1-2	TRBD1	.
TGCAGCGTTGGGCGGGGGGAGACCCAGTACTTC	CSVGRGETQYF	TRBV29-1	TRBJ2-5	TRBD2	.
TGTGCCAGCAGCTTAGCGCTGGGACTAGCGGGGGGGCAGGAGACCCAGTACTTC	CASSLALGLAGGQETQYF	TRBV7-2	TRBJ2-5	TRBD2	.
TGTGCCAGCAGCTTCGGGACTACCTACCAAGAGACCCAGTACTTC	CASSFGTTYQETQYF	TRBV7-3	TRBJ2-5	TRBD2	.
TGTGCCAGCAGCTTAGGGGGTCAGGGTAACAACGAGCAGTACTTC	CASSLGGQGNNEQYF	TRBV7-7	TRBJ2-7	.	.
TGTGCCAGCAGTGAATTCCCGGGACACGGGGCGTCTCTATATGGCTACACCTTC	CASSEFPGHGASLYGYTF	TRBV25-1	TRBJ1-2	.	.
TGCGCCAGCAGCCAAGTGATCCCGGCAGGGTCGGCAACTAATGAAAAACTGTTTTTT	CASSQVIPAGSATNEKLFF	TRBV4-1	TRBJ1-4	.	.
TGTGCCAGTACCTTAGACTCTGGGAGGGGAGAGACCCAGTACTTC	CASTLDSGRGETQYF	TRBV19	TRBJ2-5	TRBD2	.
TGTGCCAGCAGCTTGCCCAGGGTAGAGACCCAGTACTTC	CASSLPRVETQYF	TRBV5-6	TRBJ2-5	.	.
TGTGCCAGCAGCCCTCGACGGAACAGTAATGAAAAACTGTTTTTT	CASSPRRNSNEKLFF	TRBV7-8	TRBJ1-4	.	.
TGTGCCAGTGCCCTCTCGAAGGGGTCCAACACCGGGGAGCTGTTTTTT	CASALSKGSNTGELFF	TRBV19	TRBJ2-2	.	.
TGTGCCAGCAGCTGTCTGGGGCTGACGAATTGCGAGCAGTACTTC	CASSCLGLTNCEQYF	TRBV25-1	TRBJ2-7	.	.
TGTGCCAGCAGCTTGTCAGGGGCCTACGAGCAGTACTTC	CASSLSGAYEQYF	TRBV11-2	TRBJ2-7	.	.
TGTGCCAGCAGCGACAGGGTTTCGGAAAAACTGTTTTTT	CASSDRVSEKLFF	TRBV5-6	TRBJ1-4	TRBD1	.
TGTGCCAGCAGTGAACCCGGGACAGGCGAACCTGAAGCTTTCTTT	CASSEPGTGEPEAFF	TRBV6-1	TRBJ1-1	TRBD1	.
TGTGCCAGCAGCTTAGATGTAGCGTTAGCTAACTATGGCTACACCTTC	CASSLDVALANYGYTF	TRBV7-2	TRBJ1-2	.	.
TGTGCCAGTAGTATGGAACACCGAGGACAGGGGCGTGGTGGCTACACCTTC	CASSMEHRGQGRGGYTF	TRBV19	TRBJ1-2	TRBD1	medium-sized
TGTGCCAGTAGTTCACGGACAGGGGTCCTCAGTACTCCCTACGAGCAGTACTTC	CASSSRTGVLSTPYEQYF	TRBV19	TRBJ2-7	TRBD1	.
TGTGCCAGCAGTGAAAAACTAGCGGGGGCGGGAGATACGCAGTATTTT	CASSEKLAGAGDTQYF	TRBV6-4	TRBJ2-3	TRBD2	.
TGTGCCAGCAGTGAGTTCAGCGTGGGCACCGGGGAGCTGTTTTTT	CASSEFSVGTGELFF	TRBV2	TRBJ2-2	.	.
TGCGCCAGCAGCCCTCCGACAGGTAGTGGTCTAAGTTCCTACGAGCAGTACTTC	CASSPPTGSGLSSYEQYF	TRBV4-1	TRBJ2-7	.	.
TGCGCCAGCAGCTTTAGTTCCCAAACAGATACGCAGTATTTT	CASSFSSQTDTQYF	TRBV5-1	TRBJ2-3	.	.
TGTGCCAGCAGCTTTGTGTCAGGGGTTTTTAATGAGCAGTTCTTC	CASSFVSGVFNEQFF	TRBV7-9	TRBJ2-1	.	.
TGCGCCAGCAGCTCCGGACAGATCACCGGGGAGCTGTTTTTT	CASSSGQITGELFF	TRBV5-1	TRBJ2-2	.	.
TGCGCCAGCAGCCAAGTAACAGGGGCGCGAGCTAACTATGGCTACACCTTC	CASSQVTGARANYGYTF	TRBV4-3	TRBJ1-2	TRBD1	.
TGTGCCAGCAGTTACCCTGAGGAGGGGACTGGGCAGTTCTTC	CASSYPEEGTGQFF	TRBV6-6	TRBJ2-1	.	.
TGTGCCTGGATCCCAAGTTACAGGGTCCGTGGAAACACCATATATTTT	CAWIPSYRVRGNTIYF	TRBV30	TRBJ1-3	.	.
TGTGCCAGCAGCCTCACAGGGGGCGGGGGGAACACTGAAGCTTTCTTT	CASSLTGGGGNTEAFF	TRBV21-1	TRBJ1-1	.	.
TGTGCCAGCAGCCACAGGGTTTCCTACGAGCAGTACTTC	CASSHRVSYEQYF	TRBV27	TRBJ2-7	.	.
TGTGCCAGCAGCCAAGATCCCCAGACAGCCCACTATGGCTACACCTTC	CASSQDPQTAHYGYTF	TRBV4-2	TRBJ1-2	.	once
TGTGCCAGCAGCGTATCTCAGGGCATAAACACCATATATTTT	CASSVSQGINTIYF	TRBV9	TRBJ1-3	.	.
TGTGCCAGCAGCCAATGGGGGGGGTCCTCCGTCCGTCAAGAGACCCAGTACTTC	CASSQWGGSSVRQETQYF	TRBV16	TRBJ2-5	TRBD2	few